The clone carrying this T cell receptor (beta chain) turned up a few times. The antigen is not known. The same CDR3 arises from other DNA sequences in this sample as well. The entry originates in a study of OX40 agonist ivuxolimab in advanced cancers. Whole-study findings and limits: Low normalized T-cell clonal expansion was additionally recorded for some nonresponders. People who partly responded at 0.1-3.0 mg/kg had some of the least clonal expansion seen.

Germline assignment: CDR1 SNHLY and CDR2 FYNNEI. With 6 bases clipped from V and 4 bases from J, the junction kept 3 bases outside the gene matches. The CDR3 totals 12 residues. Sequenced by immunoSEQ multiplex PCR; TCRdb stores in-frame clones only, minus some. Of 50,000 to 70,000 clones in the sample, roughly nine tenths were seen once. The rearrangement uses TRBV2 and TRBJ2-7, with TRBD1 matching 7 bases. This clonotype was obtained from an adult with an advanced solid tumor such as melanoma, head and neck, liver or kidney cancer. Material: CD4+ or CD8+ T cells sorted from blood, obtained in a trial of the OX40 agonist ivuxolimab. CDR3 DNA sequence: TGTGCCAGCAGAGGGGGCTGGTACGAGCAGTACTTC. Protein product: CASRGGWYEQYF.